The next 20 T cell receptor beta chains were all read from a single sample in a study of T cell changes during pregnancy in multiple sclerosis. Method: immunoSEQ multiplex PCR; TCRdb's copy keeps in-frame clones and lacks some. The sample consists of about 40,000 clones, almost 95% of them appearing once. Source: CD4+ T cells from peripheral blood mononuclear cells, taken before pregnancy. Every receptor here comes from a female donor with multiple sclerosis, enrolled in a pregnancy study.

The chain has TRBV6-5 and TRBJ2-7; 8 nucleotides align to TRBD1. Unmatched junction bases numbered 7, after V lost 5 bases and J lost 4 bases. The V gene's germline CDR1 is MNHEY and CDR2 SVGAGI. This CDR3 contains 14 residues. CDR3 DNA sequence: TGTGCCAGCAGTAACGGACAGGGTTTTTACGAGCAGTACTTC. Translated, it gives CASSNGQGFYEQYF.

CDR3 nucleotide sequence: TGTGCCACCAGCCAGGGAGGGCTGACCTACGAGCAGTACTTC. Translated: CATSQGGLTYEQYF. V gene TRBV15 combines with J gene TRBJ2-7; 7 positions match TRBD2. Germline CDR1 is LNHNV and CDR2 is YYDKDF (reference sequence). The CDR3 is 14 residues long. The ends lost 5 bases at V and 2 bases at J; junction bases unmatched: 6.

The gene calls are TRBV5-1 and TRBJ2-1, with 10 bases matching TRBD2. Germline V gene lookup returns CDR1 SGHRS and CDR2 YFSETQ. The junction had 9 bases not matched to a gene; V was cut back by 7 bases and J by 2 bases. The CDR3 extends over 16 amino acids. In DNA form, the CDR3 reads TGCGCCAGCGACCCGTTAGGGACTAGCGCCTACAATGAGCAGTTCTTC. Its translation is CASDPLGTSAYNEQFF. Full variable domain (missing parts from reference TRBV5-1 and TRBJ2-1): KAGVTQTPRYLIKTRGQQVTLSCSPISGHRSVSWYQQTPGQGLQFLFEYFSETQRNKGNFPGRFSGRQFSNSRSEMNVSTLELGDSALYLCASDPLGTSAYNEQFFGPGTRLTVL.

The chain couples TRBV5-1 to TRBJ2-7; 12 positions match TRBD2. The CDR3 loop spans 18 amino acids. The germline gives CDR1 SGHRS, CDR2 YFSETQ. V trimming: 2 bases; J trimming: 3 bases; junction bases outside the gene matches: 12. This chain's CDR3 is CASSLPGLAGLTHYEQYF. The CDR3 DNA sequence: TGCGCCAGCAGCTTACCGGGACTAGCGGGCCTAACGCACTACGAGCAGTACTTC.

The chain uses TRBV19 and TRBJ1-5, with D perhaps matching TRBD1 (6 bases). The germline CDR1 and CDR2 sequences are LNHDA and SQIVND (reference sequence). CDR3 length: 15 amino acids. Trimming shortened V by 6 bases and J by 8 bases, and 20 bases separated the two germline ends. CDR3 nucleotides: TGTGCCAGTAGAAGAGGGACACGGGCCCTGGAGCCCCAGCATTTT. Protein sequence: CASRRGTRALEPQHF.

The chain carries TRBV14 and TRBJ2-5; unclear D gene. Trimming removed 1 base from V and 3 bases from J, with 15 bases in between. The germline V gene has CDR1 SGHDN and CDR2 FVKESK. The CDR3 is 16 amino acids. The DNA for the CDR3 is TGTGCCAGCAGCCAAGGCTGGTTCCGAACGGAAGAGACCCAGTACTTC. It yields the protein CASSQGWFRTEETQYF.

The chain is built from TRBV6-1 and TRBJ1-2; possible D gene TRBD1, 5 bases. The CDR3 has 11 residues. Trimming removed 10 bases at V and 2 bases at J, with 8 bases between. CDR1 MNHNS and CDR2 SASEGT come from the germline V gene. CDR3 coding DNA: TGTGCCACCTCAGGGAACTATGGCTACACCTTC. This gives the protein CATSGNYGYTF.

V usage is TRBV5-1 and J usage is TRBJ2-1; 10 bases fit TRBD2. CDR3 length: 15 amino acids. The germline V gene encodes CDR1 SGHRS and CDR2 YFSETQ. V was pared by 0 bases and J by 5 bases, with 2 bases of the junction left unmatched. The CDR3 loop is CASSLVTSGNNEQFF. The CDR3 DNA reads TGCGCCAGCAGCTTGGTAACTAGCGGGAACAATGAGCAGTTCTTC.

The rearrangement joins TRBV6-1 to TRBJ2-7, with a tentative D call TRBD1 (5 bases). Germline V lookup: CDR1 MNHNS, CDR2 SASEGT. The germline V and J ends were trimmed by 2 bases and 2 bases, with 16 bases remaining between them. The CDR3 is made up of 16 amino acids. The CDR3 spells CASSEIPRVSAYEQYF. Written as DNA, the CDR3 is TGTGCCAGCAGTGAAATCCCCAGGGTATCCGCCTACGAGCAGTACTTC.

The J gene is TRBJ2-1, the V gene TRBV9; 8 bases are shared with TRBD2. The CDR3 has 20 amino acids. In germline, CDR1 is SGDLS, CDR2 YYNGEE. J was trimmed by 0 bases and V by 0 bases; bases with no gene match: 14. This CDR3 reads CASSVDLAGTRGSSYNEQFF. The CDR3 nucleotides read TGTGCCAGCAGCGTAGATTTAGCCGGGACTAGGGGTAGCTCCTACAATGAGCAGTTCTTC.

The chain uses TRBV15 and TRBJ1-3; the match to TRBD1 covers 9 bases. V shed 1 base, J shed 1 base, and the junction held 2 bases outside the gene matches. Germline V CDR1 and CDR2: LNHNV, YYDKDF (reference sequence). CDR3 length equals 16 residues. The CDR3 sequence: CATSRVGTGSGNTIYF. CDR3 nucleotide sequence: TGTGCCACCAGCAGAGTTGGGACAGGGTCTGGAAACACCATATATTTT.

This chain uses TRBV7-9 with TRBJ2-1, with a possible D match to TRBD2 (5 bases). The CDR3 spans 14 residues. Germline lookup yields CDR1 SEHNR and CDR2 FQNEAQ (reference sequence). Between the trimmed V and J ends, which lost 5 bases and 10 bases, there was a span of 18 bases. Written as DNA, the CDR3 is TGTGCCAGCAGCAGAGGACGCGCGAGCGGCGAGCAGTTCTTC. It yields the protein CASSRGRASGEQFF.

The chain employs TRBV14 and TRBJ2-7; 8 bases are a match to TRBD1. Trimming took 5 bases from V and 4 from J; bases not matched to a gene: 28. The CDR3 runs to 21 residues. Germline CDR1 and CDR2: SGHDN and FVKESK. In DNA, the CDR3 is TGTGCCAGCAGCACCAGCCAAGATAGTCCGGAGGGTCGGGACAGGTATTACGAGCAGTACTTC. Residues: CASSTSQDSPEGRDRYYEQYF.

The chain is built from TRBV9 and TRBJ2-1; 9 positions agree with TRBD1. CDR1 SGDLS and CDR2 YYNGEE come from the germline V gene. Trimming cost V 4 bases and J 7 bases; bases outside gene matches: 30. The CDR3 consists of 22 residues. For the CDR3, the DNA is TGTGCCAGCAGCACCAGTAGCCCCCTCCCCCATGGACAGGGGAGTAGGGGGAATGAGCAGTTCTTC. Translated: CASSTSSPLPHGQGSRGNEQFF.

The V call is TRBV5-1, the J call TRBJ2-5; 7 bases are shared with TRBD1. The CDR3 sequence is 14 residues long. Germline CDR1 reads SGHRS; CDR2 reads YFSETQ. V shed 5 bases and J 10 bases; nucleotides not matched to a gene: 14. In nucleotides, the CDR3 is TGCGCCAGCAGACCCGGGACAGCCTCTTTGGACCAGTACTTC. It translates to CASRPGTASLDQYF.

This clone showed up just once. The chain links TRBV19 to TRBJ1-5; the D gene is possibly TRBD1 (6 bases). V lost 3 bases and J 5 bases, leaving 14 bases between the germline ends. The CDR3 sequence is 15 residues long. Germline V lookup: CDR1 LNHDA, CDR2 SQIVND (reference sequence). The CDR3 loop is CASSIGSGDHQPQHF. The CDR3 bases are TGTGCCAGTAGTATTGGGTCAGGGGATCATCAGCCCCAGCATTTT.

This clone appeared a single time. V usage is TRBV5-1 and J usage is TRBJ2-2; 8 bases are shared with TRBD1. The CDR3 runs to 15 residues. Germline V CDR1 and CDR2: SGHRS, YFSETQ. V shed 5 bases and J 6 bases; nucleotides not matched to a gene: 9. CDR3 nucleotides: TGCGCCAGCAGACCTGGGACAGGAGACCCCGGGGAGCTGTTTTTT. It yields the protein CASRPGTGDPGELFF.

The chain uses TRBV19 and TRBJ2-3, with no clear D. CDR3 length: 12 residues. V dropped 6 bases and J dropped 2 bases, with 6 bases sitting between them. Germline CDR1 reads LNHDA; CDR2 reads SQIVND (reference sequence). The CDR3 is CASRANTDTQYF. The CDR3 bases are TGTGCCAGTAGAGCCAACACAGATACGCAGTATTTT. The variable domain in full, completed from reference TRBV19 and TRBJ2-3, reads DGGITQSPKYLFRKEGQNVTLSCEQNLNHDAMYWYRQDPGQGLRLIYYSQIVNDFQKGDIAEGYSVSREKKESFPLTVTSAQKNPTAFYLCASRANTDTQYFGPGTRLTVL.

The V and J genes are TRBV19 and TRBJ2-5; 7 nucleotides align to TRBD1. V lost 4 bases and J lost 2; bases outside the gene matches: 1. The CDR3 covers 13 residues. CDR1 LNHDA and CDR2 SQIVND come from the germline V gene (reference sequence). CDR3 in amino acids: CASSRQGQETQYF. The DNA of the CDR3 is TGTGCCAGTAGTAGACAGGGTCAAGAGACCCAGTACTTC.

J is TRBJ2-1 and V is TRBV4-2; D is unresolved. Deletions cut 0 bases from V and 1 base from J, with 10 bases between. Germline CDR1 reads LGHNA; CDR2 reads YNFKEQ. The CDR3 is 16 amino acids. The CDR3 spells CASSQDRASSYNEQFF. CDR3 in DNA: TGTGCCAGCAGCCAAGATAGAGCGTCGTCCTACAATGAGCAGTTCTTC.